This is a list of T cell receptor beta chains from one sample in a study of pediatric ulcerative colitis. Sequencing used immunoSEQ multiplex PCR; TCRdb keeps in-frame clones, though not all of them. The sample has 50,000 to 65,000 clones, approximately 87% seen once. Sequenced sample: blood. Receptor source: a boy younger than 18 with severe ulcerative colitis. The CDR3 runs from the conserved cysteine through the conserved F or W. D genes are given only for firm matches. Rows may omit the clone size; those that give it use once, few, many or a size class.

V: TRBV5-1
J: TRBJ1-1
size: NA
D: TRBD1
DNA: TGCGCCAGCAGCAGAAGGACAGGGGACACTGAAGCTTTCTTT
CDR3: CASSRRTGDTEAFF

V: TRBV6-5
J: TRBJ2-7
size: few
D: TRBD1
DNA: TGTGCCAGCAGCGCACAGGGGGCCGGCTACGAGCAGTACTTC
CDR3: CASSAQGAGYEQYF

V: TRBV7-9
J: TRBJ2-1
size: NA
D: TRBD2
DNA: TGTGCCAGCAGCTCGGGACTAGCCGACAATGAGCAGTTCTTC
CDR3: CASSSGLADNEQFF

V: TRBV6-5
J: TRBJ2-7
size: once
D: NA
DNA: TGTGCCAGCAGTGACGAGACTGAATACTACGAGCAGTACTTC
CDR3: CASSDETEYYEQYF

V: TRBV30
J: TRBJ1-1
size: NA
D: NA
DNA: TGTGCCTGGAGTGACAGGGTGGACACTGAAGCTTTCTTT
CDR3: CAWSDRVDTEAFF

V: TRBV4-3
J: TRBJ2-5
size: NA
D: NA
DNA: TGCGCCAGCAGCCAAGAGCAGCAAGAGACCCAGTACTTC
CDR3: CASSQEQQETQYF

V: TRBV27
J: TRBJ2-2
size: NA
D: NA
DNA: TGTGCCAGCAGCCCCTACCTGGGGCTCCGGGAGCTGTTTTTT
CDR3: CASSPYLGLRELFF

V: TRBV4-1
J: TRBJ2-1
size: NA
D: TRBD1
DNA: TGCGCCAGCAGCCAAGCCGCGGGACAGGGGTTGGATGAGCAGTTCTTC
CDR3: CASSQAAGQGLDEQFF

V: TRBV6-6
J: TRBJ2-3
size: NA
D: TRBD2
DNA: TGTGCCACCGCCCTCACTAGCGGGAGTTTGGTAGATACGCAGTATTTT
CDR3: CATALTSGSLVDTQYF

V: TRBV19
J: TRBJ2-2
size: NA
D: TRBD1
DNA: TGTGCCAGTAGTAACCAGGGGGCGATCACCGGGGAGCTGTTTTTT
CDR3: CASSNQGAITGELFF

V: TRBV11-3
J: TRBJ2-7
size: NA
D: NA
DNA: TGTGCCAGCAGCCCGGGACCCGCATACGAGCAGTACTTC
CDR3: CASSPGPAYEQYF

V: TRBV6-6
J: TRBJ1-2
size: NA
D: NA
DNA: TGTGCCAGCAGTTACGAAGGGGAGAGCTACACCTTC
CDR3: CASSYEGESYTF

V: TRBV6-1
J: TRBJ2-7
size: NA
D: NA
DNA: TGTGCCAGCAGTGAACAGGGATCCTACGAGCAGTACTTC
CDR3: CASSEQGSYEQYF

V: TRBV6-5
J: TRBJ2-1
size: NA
D: NA
DNA: TGTGCCAGCAGTTCCTCTGGGGTTGAGCAGTTCTTC
CDR3: CASSSSGVEQFF

V: TRBV19
J: TRBJ1-1
size: NA
D: NA
DNA: TGTGCCAGTAGTATAGTGGGGGGCACTGAAGCTTTCTTT
CDR3: CASSIVGGTEAFF

V: TRBV2
J: TRBJ2-4
size: NA
D: NA
DNA: TGTGCCAGCAGTGCGGAGGCCGGAAACATTCAGTACTTC
CDR3: CASSAEAGNIQYF

V: TRBV19
J: TRBJ1-1
size: NA
D: TRBD1
DNA: TGTGCCAGTAGTACAATGACAGGGGTAAGGTCTGAAGCTTTCTTT
CDR3: CASSTMTGVRSEAFF

V: TRBV7-2
J: TRBJ2-1
size: few
D: NA
DNA: TGTGCCAGCACCCCATCAACCTACAATGAGCAGTTCTTC
CDR3: CASTPSTYNEQFF

V: TRBV6-1
J: TRBJ2-6
size: NA
D: NA
DNA: TGTGCCATACATCAGTACTCTGGGGCCAACGTCCTGACTTTC
CDR3: CAIHQYSGANVLTF

V: TRBV4-2
J: TRBJ1-5
size: NA
D: TRBD1
DNA: TGTGCCAGCAGCCAAATTGGACAGGGTAATCAGCCCCAGCATTTT
CDR3: CASSQIGQGNQPQHF

V: TRBV5-1
J: TRBJ1-2
size: NA
D: TRBD1
DNA: TGCGCCAGCAGCGAGGGACAGGGTAGCTGGGGCTACACCTTC
CDR3: CASSEGQGSWGYTF

V: TRBV29-1
J: TRBJ2-3
size: NA
D: NA
DNA: TGCAGCGTTGTTGGGGGTGAGGTAGATACGCAGTATTTT
CDR3: CSVVGGEVDTQYF

V: TRBV11-2
J: TRBJ2-1
size: once
D: NA
DNA: TGTGCCAGCAGCTTAGTACTACTAGGGCTATACAATGAGCAGTTCTTC
CDR3: CASSLVLLGLYNEQFF

V: TRBV7-2
J: TRBJ2-7
size: NA
D: NA
DNA: TGTGCCAGCAGTGAAGCGGCGGGGCCCTACGAGCAGTACTTC
CDR3: CASSEAAGPYEQYF

V: TRBV27
J: TRBJ2-1
size: NA
D: NA
DNA: TGTGCCAGCAGTTTATCGTGGGGAGATTACTACAATGAGCAGTTCTTC
CDR3: CASSLSWGDYYNEQFF

V: TRBV7-2
J: TRBJ2-3
size: NA
D: NA
DNA: TGTGCCAGCAGCCGAGATGGCACAGATACGCAGTATTTT
CDR3: CASSRDGTDTQYF

V: TRBV28
J: TRBJ1-1
size: NA
D: NA
DNA: TGTGCCAGCAGCCAGGGGTATTTGGCTGAAGCTTTCTTT
CDR3: CASSQGYLAEAFF

V: TRBV6-5
J: TRBJ2-1
size: NA
D: TRBD2
DNA: TGTGCCAGCAGTTTGTTGGGACTAGGGGACAATGAGCAGTTCTTC
CDR3: CASSLLGLGDNEQFF

V: TRBV10-3
J: TRBJ2-5
size: NA
D: NA
DNA: TGTGCCATCAGTGAAACGGCGGAGACCCAGTACTTC
CDR3: CAISETAETQYF

V: TRBV15
J: TRBJ2-6
size: NA
D: NA
DNA: TGTGCCACCAGCAGAGAGTTATCGGGGGCCAACGTCCTGACTTTC
CDR3: CATSRELSGANVLTF

V: TRBV2
J: TRBJ1-2
size: NA
D: NA
DNA: TGTGCCATTCTAACCGAAGAGTTTGTCGAGGGCTACACCTTC
CDR3: CAILTEEFVEGYTF

V: TRBV30
J: TRBJ2-3
size: NA
D: NA
DNA: TGTGCCTGGAGTACAGGGATCGATACGCAGTATTTT
CDR3: CAWSTGIDTQYF

V: TRBV9
J: TRBJ1-5
size: NA
D: TRBD1
DNA: TGTGCCAGCAGCGTCGGGACAGTGGATCAGCCCCAGCATTTT
CDR3: CASSVGTVDQPQHF

V: TRBV5-1
J: TRBJ1-2
size: NA
D: NA
DNA: TGCGCCAGCAGCTTGGACAGGTATGGCTACACCTTC
CDR3: CASSLDRYGYTF

V: TRBV4-1
J: TRBJ2-1
size: NA
D: NA
DNA: TGCGCCAGCAGACCTAATAGCGCGAGTGAGCAGTTCTTC
CDR3: CASRPNSASEQFF

V: TRBV6-1
J: TRBJ2-7
size: NA
D: TRBD2
DNA: TGTGCCAGCAGCCGGGGGGTCATAGGCAGCGAGCAGTACTTC
CDR3: CASSRGVIGSEQYF

V: TRBV27
J: TRBJ2-2
size: NA
D: NA
DNA: TGTGCCAGCCGGGCGACCGGGGAGCTGTTTTTT
CDR3: CASRATGELFF

V: TRBV28
J: TRBJ2-6
size: NA
D: NA
DNA: TGTGCCAGCACGGGACCTCCCTCTGGGGCCAACGTCCTGACTTTC
CDR3: CASTGPPSGANVLTF

V: TRBV11-3
J: TRBJ2-1
size: NA
D: NA
DNA: TGTGCCAGCAGCTCGATAACAGGGCTCGAGCAGTTCTTC
CDR3: CASSSITGLEQFF

V: TRBV5-1
J: TRBJ2-2
size: NA
D: NA
DNA: TGCGCCAGCAGCCAAGGGACGTTGAACACCGGGGAGCTGTTTTTT
CDR3: CASSQGTLNTGELFF

V: TRBV6-5
J: TRBJ1-1
size: few
D: NA
DNA: TGTGCCACGCTAAAGACGGGACCGAGAGGCGGTGAAGCTTTCTTT
CDR3: CATLKTGPRGGEAFF